The clone carrying this T cell receptor beta chain was observed a few times. No antigen is known for it. Using immunoSEQ multiplex PCR, the repertoire was profiled, and TCRdb retains in-frame clones only, with some absent. The data hold tens of thousands of clones, with roughly 70% observed a single time. The sample is drawn from a study of vaccination effects on CD4 cells after COVID-19. The CDR3 totals 13 residues. CDR1 is SGHTA and CDR2 is FQGNSA in the germline V gene. J lost 8 bases, V lost 3 bases, and 5 bases had no gene match. Study-wide results and caveats: Early post-infection timepoints were missing from the study, which also had few convalescent patients. Late in the post-vaccination period, infection-induced and vaccine-induced clones underwent marked clonal contraction.

Antigen-specific CD4+ T cell clonotypes were called by their expansion after viral peptide-pool culture in ViraFEST. It was after roughly ten days of culture that CD4+ T cells were isolated. Absence of prior SARS-CoV-2 infection characterized the vaccine recipients, who showed negative nucleocapsid antibodies. In culture with about 10 IU/ml IL-2 and around 10 ug/ml peptides, PBMC were grown at around 1.8 million per well. The chain has TRBV7-2 and TRBJ1-2; TRBD1 aligns across 8 bases. This specimen consisted of CD4+ T cells from PBMCs cultured with SARS-CoV-2 spike peptides, obtained before COVID-19 vaccination. This TCR derives from a human donor who received a COVID-19 vaccine. CDR3 coding DNA: TGTGCCAGCAGCTTTGGACAGGGTTTGGGCTACACCTTC. Amino acids: CASSFGQGLGYTF. Full variable domain (remainder filled in from reference TRBV7-2 and TRBJ1-2): GAGVSQSPSNKVTEKGKDVELRCDPISGHTALYWYRQSLGQGLEFLIYFQGNSAPDKSGLPSDRFSAERTGGSVSTLTIQRTQQEDSAVYLCASSFGQGLGYTFGSGTRLTVV.